This T cell receptor (beta chain) was obtained from a study of Graves' ophthalmopathy and Graves' hyperthyroidism. As for the study in general: Researchers obtained peripheral blood at initial diagnosis, before any treatment had begun.

This clonotype was seen ten or more times. Its specificity is not known. The TCR beta CDR3 regions underwent amplification from RNA transcripts. The first round was an RT-PCR with HTBI primers, and the second round was a multiplex PCR. MiXCR, applied by TCRdb to the multiplex PCR reads, yields one record per CDR3 protein. Of about 160,000 distinct CDR3 sequences listed, 30% to 45% are singletons. The study, taken as a whole, reports: Both a roughly 70% sensitivity and an approximately 72% specificity characterized the model's predictions of ophthalmopathy progression. The authors also found most expanded thyroid clonotypes above 0.001 frequency in blood.

J lost 5 bases, V lost 3 bases, and 9 bases had no gene match. This CDR3 spans 15 amino acids. Germline values: CDR1 MNHEY, CDR2 SMNVEV (reference sequence). Sequenced sample: peripheral blood. The V and J genes are TRBV27 and TRBJ1-2, with 7 bases that match TRBD1. The receptor comes from a woman in her thirties or forties with Graves' ophthalmopathy. Here the CDR3 DNA reads TGTGCCAGCAGTTTCTCAGGACAGGTCGGGTATGGCTACACCTTC. It specifies CASSFSGQVGYGYTF.